What follows describes a single T cell receptor (beta chain). The antigen remains undetermined. The data stem from a study of cytomegalovirus exposure and HLA in healthy donors. General study points: It was about 150 TCR beta chains that were listed as cytomegalovirus-associated. According to reports, the classifier identified cytomegalovirus status with high specificity and sensitivity.

The study drew the donors from its approximately 110-subject validation cohort, separate from the approximately 700-subject first cohort. The germline CDR1 and CDR2 sequences are MNHEY and SVGAGI. The CDR3 totals 14 residues. Trimming stripped 5 bases from V and 2 bases from J, with 10 bases between. The method was immunoSEQ multiplex PCR; TCRdb's version includes in-frame clones alone and lacks a portion of them. The sample includes 200,000 to 250,000 clones, about nine tenths of them seen just once. The chain is built from TRBV6-5 and TRBJ2-1; D remains unclear. The TCR was taken from a woman under 30 in good health and CMV-seronegative. Sequencing used PBMCs. In DNA form, the CDR3 reads TGTGCCAGCAGTAGAGGTCACCCCTACAATGAGCAGTTCTTC. Translating it yields CASSRGHPYNEQFF.